Listed here are 16 T cell receptor beta chains from one sample, sequenced in a study of control samples from healthy donors and cancer patients (dated by TCRdb to 2019 to 2021). Receptor amplification or capture employed the immunoSEQ multiplex PCR assay. TCRdb retrieved this table from immuneACCESS and kept in-frame rearrangements only. Not all clones are present; in checked studies, unresolved V genes account for under half, and no reason is known for the remainder. For this sample the table gives 140,000 or so clones, of which 89% were detected only once. The biggest ten clones account for 4.9% of the sample. The sequencing sample was made of blood. The receptors shown here come from a man aged 25 to 40 in good health.

The chain uses TRBV25-1 and TRBJ2-7; D is tentatively TRBD1 or TRBD2 (5 bases each). CDR1 is MGHDK and CDR2 is SYGVNS in the germline V gene. This CDR3 is 11 amino acids long. With 8 bases removed from V and 3 bases from J, the gap between germline ends came to 8 bases. Here the CDR3 DNA reads TGTGCCAGCGGGGACGGCTACGAGCAGTACTTC. Its translation is CASGDGYEQYF.

The chain combines TRBV20-1 with TRBJ1-5; 7 bases line up with TRBD1. The CDR3 sequence is 10 residues long. With 1 base clipped from V and 12 bases from J, the junction kept 0 bases outside the gene matches. Germline V CDR1 and CDR2: DFQATT, SNEGSKA (reference sequence). The CDR3 DNA follows: TGCAGTGCTAGAGGGACAGGCCAGCATTTT. This codes for CSARGTGQHF.

A single count supports this clone. V gene TRBV21-1 combines with J gene TRBJ2-7. TRBV21-1 is marked as a pseudogene. This CDR3 comprises 14 residues. The CDR3 region has the DNA TGTGCCAGCAGCAACCGAGGGGCCTCCTACGAGCAGTACTTC. Its translation is CASSNRGASYEQYF.

The chain links TRBV25-1 to TRBJ2-1, with D perhaps matching TRBD2 (5 bases). This CDR3 spans 15 amino acids. The germline gives CDR1 MGHDK, CDR2 SYGVNS. V was cut by 7 bases and J by 0 bases, with 13 bases left in between. CDR3 nucleotides: TGTGCCAGCATGGGCCCCGGGAACTCCTACAATGAGCAGTTCTTC. Translation: CASMGPGNSYNEQFF.

This chain uses TRBV7-2 with TRBJ2-3, with 15 bases lining up with TRBD2. The V gene end was trimmed by 5 bases and the J gene end by 3 bases; junction bases not matched to a gene: 6. The CDR3 is 17 amino acids. Germline assignment: CDR1 SGHTA and CDR2 FQGNSA. For the CDR3, the DNA is TGTGCCAGCAGCCCCAGGACTAGCGGGAGGGGGACAGATACGCAGTATTTT. Protein: CASSPRTSGRGTDTQYF.

The rearrangement joins TRBV4-1 to TRBJ2-2, with D maybe TRBD2 (7 bases). Germline V CDR1 and CDR2: MGHRA, YSYEKL. V was shortened by 0 bases and J by 7 bases, with 15 bases between the two germline ends. The CDR3 covers 16 residues. CDR3 bases: TGCGCCAGCAGCCAAGATCCACGGGGGGCCAGCGGGGAGCTGTTTTTT. Protein: CASSQDPRGASGELFF.

In this sample, this clone is medium-sized. The chain uses TRBV4-2 and TRBJ2-6; D ambiguous. In germline, CDR1 is LGHNA, CDR2 YNFKEQ. V lost 4 bases and J lost 0, with 10 bases in between. The CDR3 length is 16 residues. This CDR3 is CASSPTESSGANVLTF. The DNA of the CDR3 is TGTGCCAGCAGCCCCACAGAGAGCTCTGGGGCCAACGTCCTGACTTTC.

The V and J genes are TRBV30 and TRBJ2-2; no reliable D call. The CDR3 has 14 amino acids. V lost 0 bases to trimming and J lost 1 base, with 6 bases between them. Germline V lookup: CDR1 GTSNPN, CDR2 SVGIG (reference sequence). CDR3 region: CAWSVSRNTGELFF. The DNA for the CDR3 is TGTGCCTGGAGTGTCAGCAGGAACACCGGGGAGCTGTTTTTT.

The chain recombines TRBV6-5 with TRBJ2-7, with unresolved D. This CDR3 spans 13 amino acids. Trimming left V 1 base short and J 3 bases short, with 7 bases between. The germline CDR1 and CDR2 sequences are MNHEY and SVGAGI. In nucleotides, the CDR3 is TGTGCCAGCAGTTACTATGACGGCTACGAGCAGTACTTC. Protein product: CASSYYDGYEQYF.

The chain employs TRBV18 and TRBJ1-2; maybe TRBD1 (6 bases). The V gene's germline CDR1 is KGHSH and CDR2 LQKENI. The CDR3 spans 16 residues. Between the trimmed V and J ends, which lost 3 bases and 4 bases, there was a span of 18 bases. The DNA of the CDR3 is TGTGCCAGCTCACCTAACGAGGGGGGGCGAGTCTATGGCTACACCTTC. It codes for CASSPNEGGRVYGYTF.

The chain links TRBV5-8 to TRBJ1-5; 8 bases match TRBD1. Trimming cost V 4 bases and J 0 bases; bases outside gene matches: 9. The germline V gene has CDR1 SGHTS and CDR2 YDEGEE. The CDR3 runs 17 residues. In nucleotides, the CDR3 is TGTGCCAGCAGCCAACGGACAGGGTTTTATAGCAATCAGCCCCAGCATTTT. Residues: CASSQRTGFYSNQPQHF.

The CDR3 nucleotides read TGTGCCAGCAGCTATCTCGGACAGAATAATAATTCACCCCTCCACTTT. It yields the protein CASSYLGQNNNSPLHF. V and J are TRBV7-2 and TRBJ1-6, with D maybe TRBD1 (6 bases). This CDR3 contains 16 residues. V gave up 4 bases and J gave up 5 bases, with 15 bases separating them. Germline values: CDR1 SGHTA, CDR2 FQGNSA.

As concerns this clone: Other DNA sequences within the sample encode an identical CDR3. The chain combines TRBV5-4 with TRBJ2-3; TRBD2 is a possible D gene (7 bases). This CDR3 region has 15 residues. CDR1 SGHNT and CDR2 YYREEE come from the germline V gene (reference sequence). V was pared by 1 base and J by 1 base, with 10 bases between. The CDR3 region has the DNA TGTGCCAGCAGCTTGAGGGGGGGCGGCACAGATACGCAGTATTTT. This encodes CASSLRGGGTDTQYF. Full variable domain (rest looked up from reference TRBV5-4 and TRBJ2-3): ETGVTQSPTHLIKTRGQQVTLRCSSQSGHNTVSWYQQALGQGPQFIFQYYREEENGRGNFPPRFSGLQFPNYSSELNVNALELDDSALYLCASSLRGGGTDTQYFGPGTRLTVL.

Points on this clone: Relative to the germline gene, one junction end is altered; a read error may explain this. The chain carries TRBV11-2 and TRBJ2-3; unclear D gene. The germline CDR1 and CDR2 sequences are SGHAT and FQNNGV. The CDR3 loop spans 14 amino acids. The CDR3 DNA sequence: TGTGCCAGCAGCATAGAGGTTGCGACAGATACGCAGTATTTT. It is translated as CASSIEVATDTQYF.

The chain combines TRBV29-1 with TRBJ2-1; 9 nucleotides align to TRBD2. Germline-derived CDR1 and CDR2 are SQVTM and ANQGSEA. V dropped 4 bases and J dropped 13; count of bases not matched to a gene: 8. The CDR3 is made up of 12 amino acids. CDR3 amino acids: CSVVPSGTIQFF. The CDR3 bases are TGCAGCGTTGTTCCTAGCGGGACCATCCAGTTCTTC.

Comment on this clone: The sample contains more than one DNA sequence encoding this CDR3. This rearrangement joins TRBV5-1 to TRBJ2-1; D assignment may be TRBD1 or TRBD2 (5 bases each). Between the trimmed V and J ends, which lost 0 bases and 4 bases, there was a span of 11 bases. CDR3 length: 15 residues. Germline V gene lookup returns CDR1 SGHRS and CDR2 YFSETQ. The CDR3 here is CASSLEGRAYNEQFF. CDR3 nucleotides: TGCGCCAGCAGCTTGGAGGGACGAGCATACAATGAGCAGTTCTTC.